This paragraph covers one T cell receptor beta chain sequence. Its target antigen remains unknown. No base quality information exists; no much larger clone differs at one position. Libraries from unsorted PBMCs were made from 2 million PBMCs kept in RNAlater at -80 degrees C until RNA extraction. Peripheral blood was subjected to Ficoll-Hypaque density gradient centrifugation to isolate PBMCs, which were then cryopreserved in liquid nitrogen. These data originate in a study of neurological immune-mediated disorders (dated by TCRdb to between 2018 and 2021). About the study as a whole: Peripheral blood TCR-beta repertoires from patients with HTLV-I-associated myelopathy (HAM/TSP), patients with multiple sclerosis, and healthy controls were compared in the study using UMI-based sequencing. Alongside PBMC samples, the set of around 99 TCR-beta libraries contained longitudinal samples, technical triplicates, and paired CD4+ and CD8+ T-cell subsets that had been sorted. The cohort comprised about 71 subjects: about 15 HAM/TSP patients, around 34 multiple sclerosis patients and around 20 healthy controls.

cDNA synthesis used template-switch 5'RACE with a primer carrying a 10-nucleotide random unique molecular identifier tagging each TCR transcript. Every sequencing run covered 15-18 subjects and yielded more than 170 million TCR-beta sequences. The RNeasy kit was used to extract total RNA. TCR-beta VDJ regions were amplified with primers for the TCR constant region and the 5'RACE anchor, using the KAPA Real-time Library Amplification kit. A first PCR added sample indexes and Illumina adaptors, and a second PCR then raised library yield. After purification with Ampure beads, the TCR product of roughly 650 bp was size-selected on a 2% E-gel SizeSelection system. Before pooling, library quality was checked on a Bioanalyzer, concentration was measured with Qubit, and libraries were quantified with the Kapa Library Quantification kit. An Illumina HiSeq 2500 sequenced the libraries paired-end 2 x 150 bp. To increase sequence diversity, about 23-30% phiX was spiked into each library pool. The original pipeline was this. Quality-filtered reads were processed with the UMI-based MiGEC pipeline, which removed over 75% of raw TCR sequences during error correction. IMGT germline references were used for aligning VDJ genes, and each clonotype was defined as a unique CDR3 amino acid sequence together with its V-J genes. Clonal expansion, Shannon diversity and CDR3 relatedness (CalcPairwiseDistances, ClusterSamples) were evaluated with VDJtools, and phylogenetic trees were built with CLCbio workbench. A clone was classed as expanded if it had 8 or more unique UMIs, a cutoff based on coefficient-of-variation modelling across technical triplicates. The public sequencing data were trimmed at Q25 with fastp and processed into clonotypes with MiXCR by TCRdb, which kept only in-frame beta chains. Rows are unified per CDR3 protein, each entry keeping the most common DNA and genes. These V and J calls derive from TCRdb rather than the authors' analysis. The table for this sample lists roughly 23,000 distinct CDR3 sequences; around 9.3% of them were counted only once. The ten biggest clones cover about 22% of the sample.

From the cysteine up to the phenylalanine, the CDR3 has a length of 14 residues. Only the CDR3 portion is preserved as DNA: 42 bases, with reading frame beginning at the first base. CDR1 is given as MGHDK and CDR2 as SYGVNS, both from the germline V gene. V was cut back by 1 base and J by 0 bases, leaving a gap of 6 bases between them. Study-level results and caveats: TCR clonal expansion was highest in HAM/TSP patients and lowest in MS patients, with MS patients falling below even healthy controls. Across subjects, expanded clones never shared an identical CDR3 amino acid sequence, which suggests that the TCR-beta repertoires in every group were private.

Sample: PBMCs. The receptor was derived from a woman aged 60-75 years with HTLV-1-associated myelopathy (HAM/TSP). The V and J genes are TRBV25-1 and TRBJ1-2; the D gene lacks a confident call. At the DNA level, the sequence is TGTGCCAGCAGTGAATCCCGAACTAACTATGGCTACACCTTC. It translates to CASSESRTNYGYTF.